This T cell receptor beta chain was sequenced in a study of shared clonotypes between healthy human individuals. Only in-frame clones appear in the TCRdb table, and some are missing; sequencing was by immunoSEQ multiplex PCR. Of approximately 2.3 million clones listed, 80% to 95% are singletons. Germline V CDR1 and CDR2: SGHRS, YFSETQ. CDR3 size: 17 residues. The V and J ends lost 4 bases and 5 bases, in that order; junction bases with no gene match: 14. V gene TRBV5-1 combines with J gene TRBJ2-5; TRBD2 matches at 10 bases. This sequence originates from a young man in good health. Some clones in this sample may be carry-over from other donors' samples. The sequencing sample was made of naive CD4+ T cells from PBMCs. The subset is: CD45RA+ positively selected. Here the CDR3 DNA reads TGCGCCAGCAGCGGCCTCCCTAGCGGGAGAGAGAGGGAGACCCAGTACTTC. This sequence encodes CASSGLPSGRERETQYF.